These T cell receptor beta chains were read from a single sample in a study of T cell responses to AZD1222 COVID-19 vaccine. TCRdb's copy holds only in-frame clones and misses some; the assay was immunoSEQ multiplex PCR. Among roughly 120,000 clones, around 93% were seen once, and the ten largest hold 4.5% to 6%. Sequences were derived from peripheral blood, sampled 28 days after the second AZD1222 dose. The receptors stem from an adult who received the AZD1222 COVID-19 vaccine. CDR3s include the opening cysteine and the closing phenylalanine or tryptophan. D genes are given only for firm matches. For some rows the clone size is stated as once, few or many, or as a class when expanded; others skip it.

len,j_gene,abundance,d_gene,v_gene,CDR3aa,CDR3nt
15,TRBJ1-2,once,TRBD1,TRBV5-8,CASSLKGQGARGYTF,TGTGCCAGCAGCTTGAAAGGACAGGGGGCAAGAGGCTACACCTTC
16,TRBJ1-2,.,.,TRBV7-9,CASSLFKVDQRHGYTF,TGTGCCAGCAGCTTATTTAAGGTAGACCAGCGGCATGGCTACACCTTC
12,TRBJ2-1,.,.,TRBV19,CASSSSPGHWFF,TGTGCCAGTAGTTCTTCTCCGGGGCACTGGTTCTTC
14,TRBJ1-2,.,TRBD1,TRBV3-1/TRBV3-2,CASSRRQGGYGYTF,TGTGCCAGCAGCCGTAGACAGGGGGGCTATGGCTACACCTTC
15,TRBJ1-2,.,.,TRBV19,CASSPAGGRSYGYTF,TGTGCCAGTAGTCCCGCCGGGGGGAGAAGCTATGGCTACACCTTC
16,TRBJ1-6,.,.,TRBV30,CASNGGESGVTSPLHF,TGTGCCTCTAACGGGGGAGAGTCAGGGGTTACTTCACCCCTCCACTTT
14,TRBJ2-2,.,.,TRBV18,CASSPSGDTGELFF,TGTGCCAGCTCACCATCCGGGGACACCGGGGAGCTGTTTTTT
18,TRBJ2-7,.,.,TRBV4-3,CASSQEVSGGRSSYEQYF,TGCGCCAGCAGCCAAGAAGTGAGTGGCGGTAGGAGCTCCTACGAGCAGTACTTC
13,TRBJ2-5,.,.,TRBV27,CASSLHSLETQYF,TGTGCCAGCAGTTTACACAGTTTAGAGACCCAGTACTTC
14,TRBJ1-5,once,.,TRBV2,CASSEEQVYQPQHF,TGTGCCAGCAGTGAAGAACAGGTCTATCAGCCCCAGCATTTT
14,TRBJ2-3,.,TRBD1,TRBV24-1,CATSAGQGTDTQYF,TGTGCCACCAGTGCAGGACAGGGCACAGATACGCAGTATTTT
13,TRBJ1-3,.,.,TRBV28,CASSLFRRNTIYF,TGTGCCAGCAGTTTATTTCGGCGAAACACCATATATTTT
13,TRBJ2-2,.,.,TRBV2,CAAPRGSTGELFF,TGTGCCGCCCCCCGGGGTAGTACCGGGGAGCTGTTTTTT
16,TRBJ2-5,.,.,TRBV19,CASSITGDQRRETQYF,TGTGCCAGTAGTATCACCGGGGACCAACGAAGAGAGACCCAGTACTTC
11,TRBJ2-7,.,.,TRBV7-9,CASGLNYEQYF,TGTGCCAGCGGACTGAACTACGAGCAGTACTTC
13,TRBJ2-1,.,.,TRBV19,CASSMRGGSEQFF,TGTGCCAGTAGTATGAGGGGCGGGTCTGAGCAGTTCTTC
13,TRBJ1-1,.,.,TRBV6-5,CASTRFGRGEAFF,TGTGCCAGCACCAGATTCGGGCGGGGGGAAGCTTTCTTT
16,TRBJ2-1,.,TRBD2,TRBV7-6,CASSPFGLAGGSEQFF,TGTGCCAGCAGCCCGTTCGGGCTAGCGGGGGGTAGTGAGCAGTTCTTC
13,TRBJ1-2,.,.,TRBV19,CASSNTNWGGYTF,TGTGCCAGTAGTAATACCAATTGGGGAGGCTACACCTTC
15,TRBJ2-2,few,TRBD2,TRBV7-8,CASSFVAGVNGELFF,TGTGCCAGCAGCTTTGTAGCGGGAGTTAACGGGGAGCTGTTTTTT
15,TRBJ2-7,.,TRBD2,TRBV7-8,CASSPPEREHYEQYF,TGTGCCAGCAGTCCTCCCGAGCGGGAGCACTACGAGCAGTACTTC
15,TRBJ1-5,.,TRBD1,TRBV6-5,CASKDRVGGGQPQHF,TGTGCCAGCAAGGACAGGGTGGGAGGCGGTCAGCCCCAGCATTTT
14,TRBJ2-4,.,.,TRBV2,CASSELLAKNIQYF,TGTGCCAGCAGTGAACTACTAGCCAAAAACATTCAGTACTTC
14,TRBJ1-2,once,.,TRBV27,CASSSTARTDGYTF,TGTGCCAGCAGTTCTACAGCCCGGACAGATGGCTACACCTTC
17,TRBJ1-5,.,TRBD1,TRBV3-1/TRBV3-2,CASSPTGGQYSNQPQHF,TGTGCCAGCAGCCCGACAGGGGGACAATATAGCAATCAGCCCCAGCATTTT
13,TRBJ1-1,.,TRBD1,TRBV2,CASRLDREPTAFF,TGTGCCAGCAGACTGGACAGGGAGCCAACAGCTTTCTTT
16,TRBJ2-3,once,.,TRBV29-1,CSGRGGRGLSTDTQYF,TGCAGCGGCAGAGGAGGCCGGGGACTTAGCACAGATACGCAGTATTTT
15,TRBJ2-3,.,TRBD2,TRBV6-2/TRBV6-3,CASSLAGLGTDTQYF,TGTGCCAGCAGCCTAGCGGGGCTAGGCACAGATACGCAGTATTTT
15,TRBJ1-4,.,TRBD1,TRBV5-4,CASSSSKQGEEKLFF,TGTGCCAGCAGCTCCTCCAAACAGGGGGAGGAAAAACTGTTTTTT
15,TRBJ2-7,.,TRBD2,TRBV5-5,CASSSGLAGVDEQYF,TGTGCCAGCAGCTCGGGACTAGCGGGAGTCGACGAGCAGTACTTC
14,TRBJ2-6,.,.,TRBV11-2,CASHGLSGANVLTF,TGTGCCAGCCACGGACTGTCTGGGGCCAACGTCCTGACTTTC
16,TRBJ2-1,.,TRBD2,TRBV7-3,CASSLNGLAPYNEQFF,TGTGCCAGCAGCTTAAATGGACTAGCGCCCTACAATGAGCAGTTCTTC
16,TRBJ1-1,.,.,TRBV5-1,CASSSLGGRMNTEAFF,TGCGCCAGCAGCTCTTTGGGGGGACGGATGAACACTGAAGCTTTCTTT
14,TRBJ1-4,.,.,TRBV6-5,CASKSVKTNEKLFF,TGTGCCAGCAAATCTGTGAAAACTAATGAAAAACTGTTTTTT
14,TRBJ1-2,.,.,TRBV10-1,CASSGGEANYGYTF,TGCGCCAGCAGTGGGGGGGAAGCTAACTATGGCTACACCTTC
14,TRBJ2-7,once,.,TRBV23-1,CASIPKGSLSEQYF,TGCGCCAGCATCCCAAAGGGGTCCCTGAGCGAGCAGTACTTC
16,TRBJ1-2,.,.,TRBV7-2,CASSLNVPLLTTGYTF,TGTGCCAGCAGCTTAAATGTGCCACTGTTGACCACTGGCTACACCTTC
17,TRBJ1-4,.,.,TRBV7-4,CASSTPGRAPASEKLFF,TGTGCCAGCAGCACCCCCGGTCGCGCACCCGCGTCGGAAAAACTGTTTTTT
11,TRBJ2-1,.,.,TRBV6-5,CASYRGFEQFF,TGTGCCAGCTACCGGGGGTTTGAGCAGTTCTTC
12,TRBJ1-1,.,.,TRBV11-1,CASSPYPTEAFF,TGTGCCAGCAGCCCCTACCCCACTGAAGCTTTCTTT
13,TRBJ2-5,.,.,TRBV2,CASAGGGKETQYF,TGTGCCAGCGCTGGGGGCGGAAAAGAGACCCAGTACTTC
14,TRBJ2-7,few,.,TRBV10-3,CAISESGGTYEQYF,TGTGCCATCAGTGAGTCGGGGGGAACCTACGAGCAGTACTTC